This TCR beta chain stems from a study of shared T cell receptors in the human thymus. Clones were sequenced by immunoSEQ multiplex PCR, and TCRdb holds only the in-frame ones, with some missing. The profile shows around 730,000 clones, approximately 85% of them singletons. The CDR3 is 15 amino acids. The V segment lost 3 bases and the J segment 2 bases; nucleotides outside the gene matches: 6. Germline V lookup: CDR1 SGHTA, CDR2 FQGNSA. Another study also made use of these data, one on human thymus T cells. This second report adds: An apparent bias in V and J gene usage was seen in thymic and blood repertoires. There were highly overlapping thymic repertoires among unrelated individuals, as related research reported.

This TCR was sampled from a girl less than two years old with a congenital heart defect. Sequenced input: thymocytes. The V and J genes are TRBV7-2 and TRBJ2-5; 7 positions match TRBD1. The CDR3 protein is CASSFRTGLQETQYF. The CDR3 region has the DNA TGTGCCAGCAGCTTCAGGACAGGTCTTCAAGAGACCCAGTACTTC.